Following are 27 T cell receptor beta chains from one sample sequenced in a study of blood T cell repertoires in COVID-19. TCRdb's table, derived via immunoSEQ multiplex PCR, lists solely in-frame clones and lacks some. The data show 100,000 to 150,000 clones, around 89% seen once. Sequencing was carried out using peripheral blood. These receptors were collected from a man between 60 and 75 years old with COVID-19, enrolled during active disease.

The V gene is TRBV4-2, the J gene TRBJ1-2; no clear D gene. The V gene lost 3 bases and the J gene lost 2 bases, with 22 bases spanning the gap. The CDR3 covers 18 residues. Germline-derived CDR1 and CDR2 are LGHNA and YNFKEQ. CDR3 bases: TGTGCCAGCAGCCATCCCCAGAAAGGTAGTACAGTCAACTATGGCTACACCTTC. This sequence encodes CASSHPQKGSTVNYGYTF.

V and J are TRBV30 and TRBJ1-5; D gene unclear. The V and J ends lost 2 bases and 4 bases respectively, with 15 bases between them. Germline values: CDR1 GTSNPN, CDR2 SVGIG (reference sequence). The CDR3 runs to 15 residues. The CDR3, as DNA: TGTGCCTGGAGTTTGTGGAATAGCGGGAATCAGCCCCAGCATTTT. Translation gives CAWSLWNSGNQPQHF.

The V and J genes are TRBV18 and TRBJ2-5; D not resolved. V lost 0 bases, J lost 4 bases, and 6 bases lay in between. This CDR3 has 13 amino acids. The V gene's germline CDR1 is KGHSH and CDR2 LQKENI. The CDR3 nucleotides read TGTGCCAGCTCACCACCGTCCTCAGAGACCCAGTACTTC. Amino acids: CASSPPSSETQYF.

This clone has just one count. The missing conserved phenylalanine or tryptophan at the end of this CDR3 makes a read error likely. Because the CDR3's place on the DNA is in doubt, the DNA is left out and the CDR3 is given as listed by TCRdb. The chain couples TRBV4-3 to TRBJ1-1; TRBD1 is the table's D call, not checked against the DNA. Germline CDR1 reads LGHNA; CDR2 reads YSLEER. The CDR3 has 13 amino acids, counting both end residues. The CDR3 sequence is CASSQEPGTGPSV.

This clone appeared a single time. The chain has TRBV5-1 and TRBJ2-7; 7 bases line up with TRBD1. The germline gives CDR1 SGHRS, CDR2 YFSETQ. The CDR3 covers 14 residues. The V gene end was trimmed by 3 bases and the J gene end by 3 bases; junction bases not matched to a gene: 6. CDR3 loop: CASSSGDSLYEQYF. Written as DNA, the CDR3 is TGCGCCAGCAGCTCCGGGGACAGCCTCTACGAGCAGTACTTC. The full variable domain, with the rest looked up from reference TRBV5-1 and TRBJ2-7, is KAGVTQTPRYLIKTRGQQVTLSCSPISGHRSVSWYQQTPGQGLQFLFEYFSETQRNKGNFPGRFSGRQFSNSRSEMNVSTLELGDSALYLCASSSGDSLYEQYFGPGTRLTVT.

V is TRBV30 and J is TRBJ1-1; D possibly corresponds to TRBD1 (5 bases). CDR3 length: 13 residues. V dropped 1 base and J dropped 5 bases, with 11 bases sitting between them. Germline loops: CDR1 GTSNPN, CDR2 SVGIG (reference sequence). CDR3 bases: TGTGCCTGGAGTGCCAGGGCGGGAACTGAAGCTTTCTTT. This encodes CAWSARAGTEAFF.

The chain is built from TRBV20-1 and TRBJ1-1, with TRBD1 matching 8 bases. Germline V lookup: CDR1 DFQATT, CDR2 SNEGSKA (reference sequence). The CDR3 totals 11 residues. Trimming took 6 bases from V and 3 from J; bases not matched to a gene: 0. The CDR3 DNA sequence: TGCAGTGCGGACAGGGACACTGAAGCTTTCTTT. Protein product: CSADRDTEAFF.

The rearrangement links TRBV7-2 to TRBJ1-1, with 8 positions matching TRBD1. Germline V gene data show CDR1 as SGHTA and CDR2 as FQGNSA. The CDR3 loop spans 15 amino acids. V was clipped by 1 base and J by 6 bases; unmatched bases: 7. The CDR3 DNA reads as TGTGCCAGCAGCTTAGTCGACCAGGGGGCAGCTGAAGCTTTCTTT. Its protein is CASSLVDQGAAEAFF.

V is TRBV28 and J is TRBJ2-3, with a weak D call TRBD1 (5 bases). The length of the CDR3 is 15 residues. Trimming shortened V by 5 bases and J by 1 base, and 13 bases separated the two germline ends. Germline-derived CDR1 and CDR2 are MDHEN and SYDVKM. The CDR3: CASSPYKGGTDTQYF. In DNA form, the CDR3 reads TGTGCCAGCAGTCCCTATAAAGGGGGCACAGATACGCAGTATTTT.

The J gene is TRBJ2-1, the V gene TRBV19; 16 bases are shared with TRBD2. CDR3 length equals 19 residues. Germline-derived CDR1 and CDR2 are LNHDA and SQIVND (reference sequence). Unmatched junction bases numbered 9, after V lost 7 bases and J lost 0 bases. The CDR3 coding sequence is TGTGCCAGTACCATGGGACTAGCGGGGGGGTCTAGCTCCTACAATGAGCAGTTCTTC. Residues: CASTMGLAGGSSSYNEQFF.

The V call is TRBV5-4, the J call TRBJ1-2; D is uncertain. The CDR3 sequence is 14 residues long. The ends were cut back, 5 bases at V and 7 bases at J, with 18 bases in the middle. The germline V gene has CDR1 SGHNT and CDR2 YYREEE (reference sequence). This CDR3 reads CASRYSGEEGGYTF. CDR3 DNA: TGTGCCAGCAGATATTCGGGTGAGGAAGGTGGCTACACCTTC.

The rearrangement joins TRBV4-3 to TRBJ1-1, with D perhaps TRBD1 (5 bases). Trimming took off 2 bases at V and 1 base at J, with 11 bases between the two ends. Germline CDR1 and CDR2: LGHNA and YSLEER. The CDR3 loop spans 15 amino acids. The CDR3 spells CASSQPTGPNTEAFF. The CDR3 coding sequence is TGCGCCAGCAGCCAACCAACAGGACCGAACACTGAAGCTTTCTTT.

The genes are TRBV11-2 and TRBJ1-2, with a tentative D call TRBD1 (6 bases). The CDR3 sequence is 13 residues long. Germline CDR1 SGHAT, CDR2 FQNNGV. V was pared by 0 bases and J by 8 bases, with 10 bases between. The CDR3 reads CASSLEGGRGYTF. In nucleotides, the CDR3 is TGTGCCAGCAGCTTAGAAGGGGGTAGAGGCTACACCTTC. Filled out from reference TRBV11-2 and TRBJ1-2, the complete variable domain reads EAGVAQSPRYKIIEKRQSVAFWCNPISGHATLYWYQQILGQGPKLLIQFQNNGVVDDSQLPKDRFSAERLKGVDSTLKIQPAKLEDSAVYLCASSLEGGRGYTFGSGTRLTVV.

CDR3 residues: CASSERVGTGLGGYTF. CDR3 nucleotides: TGTGCCAGCAGTGAGAGGGTCGGGACAGGCCTTGGTGGCTACACCTTC. The rearrangement links TRBV6-1 to TRBJ1-2, with 8 positions matching TRBD1. V lost 3 bases, J lost 7 bases, and 13 bases stayed unmatched. The CDR3 runs 16 residues. The germline V gene encodes CDR1 MNHNS and CDR2 SASEGT.

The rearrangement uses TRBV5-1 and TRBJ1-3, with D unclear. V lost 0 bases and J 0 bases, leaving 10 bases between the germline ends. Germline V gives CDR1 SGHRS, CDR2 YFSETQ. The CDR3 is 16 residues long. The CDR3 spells CASSLAEGLSGNTIYF. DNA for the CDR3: TGCGCCAGCAGCTTGGCGGAGGGCCTCTCTGGAAACACCATATATTTT.

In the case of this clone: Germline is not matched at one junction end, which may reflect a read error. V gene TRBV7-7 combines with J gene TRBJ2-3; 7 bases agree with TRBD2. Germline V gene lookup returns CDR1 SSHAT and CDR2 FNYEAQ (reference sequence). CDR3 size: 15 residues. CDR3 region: CASSPTSVGTDTQYF. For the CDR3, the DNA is TGTGCTAGCAGCCCTACTAGCGTCGGCACAGATACGCAGTATTTT.

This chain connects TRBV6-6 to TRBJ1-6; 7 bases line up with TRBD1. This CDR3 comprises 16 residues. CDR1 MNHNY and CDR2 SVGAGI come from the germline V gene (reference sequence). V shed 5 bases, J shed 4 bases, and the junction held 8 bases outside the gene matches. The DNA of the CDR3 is TGTGCCAGCAGTACTGGAGGGGGCGCGTATAATTCACCCCTCCACTTT. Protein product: CASSTGGGAYNSPLHF.

For the CDR3, the DNA is TGTGCCAGCAGCTCCGCGGGGGCGGATGGAGAGACCCAGTACTTC. It yields the protein CASSSAGADGETQYF. The rearrangement links TRBV7-3 to TRBJ2-5; D might be TRBD2 (7 bases). This CDR3 comprises 15 residues. Trimming stripped 4 bases from V and 4 bases from J, with 16 bases between. Germline V gives CDR1 SGHTA, CDR2 FQGTGA.

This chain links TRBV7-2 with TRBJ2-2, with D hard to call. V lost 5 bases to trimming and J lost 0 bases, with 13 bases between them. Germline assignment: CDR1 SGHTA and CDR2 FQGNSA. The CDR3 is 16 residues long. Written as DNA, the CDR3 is TGTGCCAGCAGCCCTTCGCGGTTCGCGAACACCGGGGAGCTGTTTTTT. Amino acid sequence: CASSPSRFANTGELFF.

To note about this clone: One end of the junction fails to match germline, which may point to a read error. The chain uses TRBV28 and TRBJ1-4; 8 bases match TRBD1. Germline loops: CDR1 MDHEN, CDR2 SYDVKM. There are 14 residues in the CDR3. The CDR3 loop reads CASRGTGDNEKMFF. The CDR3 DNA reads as TGTGCCAGCAGGGGGACAGGAGATAATGAAAAAATGTTTTTT.

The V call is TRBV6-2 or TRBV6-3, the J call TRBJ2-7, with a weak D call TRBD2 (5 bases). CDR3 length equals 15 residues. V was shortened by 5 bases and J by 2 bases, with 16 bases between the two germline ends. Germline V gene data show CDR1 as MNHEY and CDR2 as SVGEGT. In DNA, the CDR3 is TGTGCCAGCAGTCCCGGAGCGGCTAGGACCTACGAGCAGTACTTC. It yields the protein CASSPGAARTYEQYF.

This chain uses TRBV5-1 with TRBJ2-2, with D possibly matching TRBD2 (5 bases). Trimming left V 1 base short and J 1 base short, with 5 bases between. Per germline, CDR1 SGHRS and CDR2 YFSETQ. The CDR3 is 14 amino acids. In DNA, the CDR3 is TGCGCCAGCAGCTTGAGCGGGAACACCGGGGAGCTGTTTTTT. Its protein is CASSLSGNTGELFF. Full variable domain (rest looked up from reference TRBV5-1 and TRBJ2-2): KAGVTQTPRYLIKTRGQQVTLSCSPISGHRSVSWYQQTPGQGLQFLFEYFSETQRNKGNFPGRFSGRQFSNSRSEMNVSTLELGDSALYLCASSLSGNTGELFFGEGSRLTVL.

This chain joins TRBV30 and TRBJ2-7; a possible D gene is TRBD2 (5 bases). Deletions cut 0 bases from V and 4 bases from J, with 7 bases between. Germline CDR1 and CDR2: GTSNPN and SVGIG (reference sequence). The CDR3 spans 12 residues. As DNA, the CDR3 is TGTGCCTGGAGTGTCGGGGTATACGAGCAGTACTTC. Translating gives CAWSVGVYEQYF.

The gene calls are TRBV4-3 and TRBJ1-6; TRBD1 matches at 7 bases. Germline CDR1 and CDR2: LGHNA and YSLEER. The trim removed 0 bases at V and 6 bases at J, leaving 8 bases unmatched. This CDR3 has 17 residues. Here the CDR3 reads CASSQEARGMSNSPLHF. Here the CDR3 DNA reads TGCGCCAGCAGCCAAGAGGCCAGGGGGATGAGTAATTCACCCCTCCACTTT.

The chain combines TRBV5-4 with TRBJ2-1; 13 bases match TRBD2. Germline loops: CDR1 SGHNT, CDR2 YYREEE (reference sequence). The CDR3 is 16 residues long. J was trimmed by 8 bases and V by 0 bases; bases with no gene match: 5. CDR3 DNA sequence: TGTGCCAGCAGCTTGGCCGGACTAGCGGGGGAGTATGAGCAGTTCTTC. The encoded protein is CASSLAGLAGEYEQFF.

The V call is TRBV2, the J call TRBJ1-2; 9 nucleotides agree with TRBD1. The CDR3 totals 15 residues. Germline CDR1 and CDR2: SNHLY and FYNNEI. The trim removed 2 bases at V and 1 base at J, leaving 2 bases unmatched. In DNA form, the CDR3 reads TGTGCCAGCAGTGAATCGGGACAGGGTAACTATGGCTACACCTTC. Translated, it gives CASSESGQGNYGYTF.

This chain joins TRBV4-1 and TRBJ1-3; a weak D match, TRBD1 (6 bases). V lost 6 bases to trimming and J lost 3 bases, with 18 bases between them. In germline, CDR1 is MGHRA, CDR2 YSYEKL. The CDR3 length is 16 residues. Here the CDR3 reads CASRTIGGQLGNTIYF. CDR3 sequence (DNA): TGCGCCAGCAGAACAATAGGTGGACAGCTTGGAAACACCATATATTTT.